The rows below give T cell receptor beta chains drawn from one sample of a study of cytomegalovirus exposure and HLA in healthy donors. The method was immunoSEQ multiplex PCR; TCRdb's version includes in-frame clones alone and lacks a portion of them. Altogether approximately 140,000 clones are present, roughly 80% being singletons, with the ten largest covering 3%. Sequencing was performed on PBMCs. The receptors come from a man aged 35 to 55 in good health and CMV-seropositive. Both conserved end residues are part of each CDR3. A D gene is named only where the DNA matches it firmly. A row's size may be missing; if present it is once, few, many or a size class.

TRBJ2-1,NA,TRBD2,TRBV28,CASSSLVAGTLF,TGTGCCAGCAGTTCCCTCGTAGCGGGGACACTCTTC
TRBJ2-1,NA,NA,TRBV4-1,CASSQQAGDEQFF,TGCGCCAGCAGCCAGCAGGCAGGGGATGAGCAGTTCTTC
TRBJ2-5,NA,NA,TRBV6-5,CASSYSVAGQWETQYF,TGTGCCAGCAGTTACTCCGTGGCGGGGCAGTGGGAGACCCAGTACTTC
TRBJ2-7,few,TRBD2,TRBV28,CASTLSGSVHEQYF,TGTGCCAGCACCCTAAGCGGGAGTGTCCACGAGCAGTACTTC
TRBJ1-3,NA,NA,TRBV4-1,CASSQEWQTFNSGNTIYF,TGCGCCAGCAGCCAAGAGTGGCAGACTTTTAACTCTGGAAACACCATATATTTT
TRBJ1-2,NA,NA,TRBV7-9,CASSSRDTGLPNYGYTF,TGTGCCAGCAGCTCCCGGGACACGGGGCTTCCGAACTATGGCTACACCTTC
TRBJ1-4,few,NA,TRBV4-1,CASSQDRTVTNEKLFF,TGCGCCAGCAGCCAAGATAGGACAGTGACTAATGAAAAACTGTTTTTT
TRBJ2-5,NA,NA,TRBV7-7,CASSSGVQETQYF,TGTGCCAGCAGCTCGGGAGTTCAAGAGACCCAGTACTTC
TRBJ2-7,once,NA,TRBV27,CASSLAGASYEQYF,TGTGCCAGCAGTTTGGCAGGGGCCTCCTACGAGCAGTACTTC
TRBJ1-1,once,NA,TRBV28,CASSSPGHPTDTEAFF,TGTGCCAGCAGTTCTCCAGGCCACCCAACTGACACTGAAGCTTTCTTT
TRBJ2-7,NA,NA,TRBV5-5,CASSDSVRYEQYF,TGTGCCAGCAGCGACAGCGTAAGATACGAGCAGTACTTC
TRBJ2-3,NA,NA,TRBV30,CAWRKKGHNTDTQYF,TGTGCCTGGAGGAAAAAGGGACACAACACAGATACGCAGTATTTT
TRBJ2-6,NA,TRBD1,TRBV9,CASSVGQGIGANVLTF,TGTGCCAGCAGCGTGGGACAGGGGATAGGGGCCAACGTCCTGACTTTC
TRBJ2-7,once,NA,TRBV5-1,CASSASPGSTKEQYF,TGCGCCAGCAGCGCCTCCCCCGGGTCTACGAAGGAGCAGTACTTC
TRBJ1-2,NA,NA,TRBV5-6,CASRQGLGYGYTF,TGTGCCAGCAGGCAGGGGTTGGGATATGGCTACACCTTC
TRBJ2-7,NA,NA,TRBV7-9,CSSSLALQPYEQYF,TGTTCCAGCAGCTTAGCACTGCAACCCTACGAGCAGTACTTC
TRBJ2-2,few,NA,TRBV7-2,CASSIANTGELFF,TGTGCCAGCAGCATCGCGAACACCGGGGAGCTGTTTTTT
TRBJ1-5,NA,NA,TRBV5-6,CASSLVEEMEPQHF,TGTGCCAGCAGCTTGGTTGAGGAAATGGAGCCCCAGCATTTT
TRBJ1-1,few,NA,TRBV5-5,CASSLRLPNTEAFF,TGTGCCAGCAGCTTGCGCCTACCGAACACTGAAGCTTTCTTT
TRBJ1-5,NA,NA,TRBV6-1,CASRSGGPRWQPQHF,TGTGCCAGCAGGTCGGGGGGGCCCCGGTGGCAGCCCCAGCATTTT
TRBJ1-2,NA,NA,TRBV18,CASSPQRSNYGYTF,TGTGCCAGCTCACCCCAGCGGTCTAACTATGGCTACACCTTC
TRBJ2-2,NA,NA,TRBV6-1,CASIYGAGTGELFF,TGTGCCAGCATATACGGGGCGGGGACCGGGGAGCTGTTTTTT
TRBJ2-1,NA,NA,TRBV5-8,CASSLELVGSSYNEQFF,TGTGCCAGCAGCTTGGAACTAGTAGGGAGTTCCTACAATGAGCAGTTCTTC
TRBJ2-2,NA,NA,TRBV7-3,CASSPSGGTGELFF,TGTGCCAGCAGCCCCTCCGGGGGCACCGGGGAGCTGTTTTTT